There are many counts of the clone carrying this T cell receptor (beta chain). Its antigen is undetermined. The sample is drawn from a study of T cell repertoires in cytomegalovirus infection. In TCRdb, the reads were re-called with MiXCR into one record per CDR3 protein. The data contain around 750,000 distinct CDR3 sequences, over 25% of them singletons. This CDR3 contains 14 residues. V dropped 5 bases and J dropped 4; count of bases not matched to a gene: 4. CDR1 is SGHVS and CDR2 is FNYEAQ in the germline V gene. The input for sequencing was cultured CD8+ T cells from PBMCs, taken from culture after CMV antigen stimulation. The chain combines TRBV7-6 with TRBJ2-3; TRBD1 aligns across 9 bases. This TCR was recovered from a human donor in good health (CMV status not recorded). Some clones in this sample may be carry-over from other donors' samples. The CDR3 loop is CASSTTGGPDTQYF. DNA of the CDR3: TGTGCCAGCAGCACTACAGGGGGCCCAGATACGCAGTATTTT.